Each of the 30 T cell receptor beta chains below was sequenced from the same sample in a study of patients and donors after allogeneic stem cell transplantation. TCRdb re-called the RT-PCR reads through MiXCR, storing one row per CDR3 protein. Counted here are 800,000 to 1,000,000 distinct CDR3 sequences, more than 15% occurring once; the ten biggest clones make up under 6.5%. The sequencing sample was made of blood, either unsorted or a sorted T cell fraction (not recorded which). The origin of the receptors is a human donor who was either an allogeneic HSCT recipient or a stem cell or donor lymphocyte infusion donor (not recorded which). It is not recorded whose cells these are; they may come from a transplant donor.

This clonotype was seen a handful of times. The genes are TRBV6-2 or TRBV6-3 and TRBJ1-1, with TRBD1 as a possible D gene (5 bases). The CDR3 sequence is 14 residues long. Per the germline V gene, CDR1 is MNHEY and CDR2 is SVGEGT. V lost 4 bases to trimming and J lost 1 base, with 10 bases between them. CDR3 region: CASSWTRENTEAFF. The CDR3, as DNA: TGTGCCAGCAGTTGGACCAGGGAGAACACTGAAGCTTTCTTT.

This clonotype showed up many times. The V and J genes are TRBV12-3 or TRBV12-4 and TRBJ1-6; D gene uncertain. Deletions cut 2 bases from V and 6 bases from J, with 8 bases between. The CDR3 sequence is 14 residues long. The CDR3 nucleotides read TGTGCCAGCAGTTTATTGGGTCTTAATTCACCCCTCCACTTT. Translating gives CASSLLGLNSPLHF.

In this sample, this clonotype turned up many times. This chain links TRBV29-1 with TRBJ2-7; possibly TRBD1 for D (6 bases). The CDR3 runs 11 residues. V was clipped by 5 bases and J by 2 bases, with 7 bases between them. Looked up from germline, CDR1 is SQVTM and CDR2 is ANQGSEA. CDR3 bases: TGCAGCGTTCGGACAGCCTACGAGCAGTACTTC. Amino acid sequence: CSVRTAYEQYF.

V is TRBV7-2 and J is TRBJ2-3; D gene ambiguous. Germline CDR1 is SGHTA and CDR2 is FQGNSA. The CDR3 runs to 17 residues. Trimming took 0 bases from V and 6 from J, leaving 19 bases between them. CDR3 protein: CASSLAPPSSLLDTQYF. The CDR3 DNA follows: TGTGCCAGCAGCTTAGCGCCTCCCAGCTCCCTGTTGGATACGCAGTATTTT. The full variable domain, with the rest looked up from reference TRBV7-2 and TRBJ2-3, is GAGVSQSPSNKVTEKGKDVELRCDPISGHTALYWYRQSLGQGLEFLIYFQGNSAPDKSGLPSDRFSAERTGGSVSTLTIQRTQQEDSAVYLCASSLAPPSSLLDTQYFGPGTRLTVL.

V and J are TRBV12-3 or TRBV12-4 and TRBJ1-1; no reliable D call. The CDR3 spans 15 residues. V dropped 2 bases and J dropped 3 bases, with 13 bases sitting between them. The CDR3 loop is CASSLPGLRDTEAFF. DNA for the CDR3: TGTGCCAGCAGTTTACCGGGATTGAGGGACACTGAAGCTTTCTTT.

At least ten counts were recorded for this clonotype. The chain joins TRBV9 to TRBJ2-1; 8 bases match TRBD2. Per germline, CDR1 SGDLS and CDR2 YYNGEE. CDR3 length: 14 amino acids. After removal of 1 base from V and 5 bases from J, the junction contained 2 bases not matched to a gene. The CDR3 DNA is TGTGCCAGCAGCGTATCCGGGAGGGACAATGAGCAGTTCTTC. Amino acid sequence: CASSVSGRDNEQFF.

CDR3 sequence: CASSVEGLAGPTDTQYF. CDR3 sequence (DNA): TGCGCCAGCAGCGTAGAGGGACTAGCGGGCCCCACAGATACGCAGTATTTT. The gene calls are TRBV5-1 and TRBJ2-3, with 12 bases identical to TRBD2. V shed 4 bases, J shed 2 bases, and the junction held 8 bases outside the gene matches. The CDR3 spans 17 residues. The germline CDR1 and CDR2 sequences are SGHRS and YFSETQ.

This clonotype was detected only a few times. V and J are TRBV20-1 and TRBJ1-6, with 10 bases lining up with TRBD1. Germline trimming cut 0 bases from V and 6 bases from J; bases unmatched to any gene: 5. Germline CDR1 and CDR2: DFQATT and SNEGSKA (reference sequence). The CDR3 consists of 16 residues. In nucleotides, the CDR3 is TGCAGTGCTAGAGATCTAGGGACAGGGGTTAATTCACCCCTCCACTTT. Its translation is CSARDLGTGVNSPLHF.

J is TRBJ1-5 and V is TRBV3-1, with D maybe TRBD1 (5 bases). The V end lost 3 bases, the J end lost 7 bases, and 13 bases lay between the germline ends. Germline V lookup: CDR1 LGHDT, CDR2 YNNKEL (reference sequence). The CDR3 consists of 14 residues. The CDR3 nucleotides read TGTGCCAGCAGCCAGGGACGCACGGCACAGCCCCAGCATTTT. This encodes CASSQGRTAQPQHF.

The rearrangement uses TRBV15 and TRBJ2-2; 8 positions agree with TRBD2. The V gene's germline CDR1 is LNHNV and CDR2 YYDKDF (reference sequence). J was trimmed by 2 bases and V by 4 bases; bases with no gene match: 12. The CDR3 loop spans 18 amino acids. CDR3 sequence reads: CATSTRSSGQINTGELFF. The CDR3 nucleotides read TGTGCCACCAGCACCCGCTCTAGCGGGCAGATTAACACCGGGGAGCTGTTTTTT.

This clonotype was counted a few times. The V call is TRBV6-5, the J call TRBJ1-1; D is perhaps TRBD1 (6 bases). The germline V and J ends were trimmed by 0 bases and 1 base, with 12 bases remaining between them. This CDR3 comprises 16 residues. Germline loops: CDR1 MNHEY, CDR2 SVGAGI. This CDR3 reads CASSYSGAGPNTEAFF. The CDR3 nucleotides read TGTGCCAGCAGTTACTCGGGGGCAGGGCCGAACACTGAAGCTTTCTTT.

This clonotype was picked up a small number of times. In DNA form, the CDR3 reads TGCAGCGTTGAAGACAGGCGTTGGATGAATGAGCAGTTCTTC. Protein product: CSVEDRRWMNEQFF. The chain joins TRBV29-1 to TRBJ2-1; D is uncertain. The CDR3 spans 14 residues. V was clipped by 0 bases and J by 7 bases, with 13 bases between them. Germline V CDR1 and CDR2: SQVTM, ANQGSEA.

The chain combines TRBV28 with TRBJ2-7; TRBD1 matches at 9 bases. From germline, CDR1 is MDHEN and CDR2 SYDVKM. This CDR3 has 15 amino acids. With V trimmed by 4 bases and J by 5 bases, 9 bases remained unmatched. The CDR3: CASSWGTGQLDEQYF. CDR3 bases: TGTGCCAGCAGTTGGGGGACAGGGCAGTTAGACGAGCAGTACTTC. Full variable domain (remainder filled in from reference TRBV28 and TRBJ2-7): DVKVTQSSRYLVKRTGEKVFLECVQDMDHENMFWYRQDPGLGLRLIYFSYDVKMKEKGDIPEGYSVSREKKERFSLILESASTNQTSMYLCASSWGTGQLDEQYFGPGTRLTVT.

The chain couples TRBV10-3 to TRBJ2-7; 9 bases fit TRBD1. Germline V gene data show CDR1 as ENHRY and CDR2 as SYGVKD. The CDR3 sequence is 16 residues long. V gave up 3 bases and J gave up 4 bases; unmatched junction bases: 10. Written as DNA, the CDR3 is TGTGCCATCAGTGATGGGGGGGGTGGGACAGGGTACGAGCAGTACTTC. Translated, it gives CAISDGGGGTGYEQYF.

The J gene is TRBJ2-1, the V gene TRBV7-9; either TRBD1 or TRBD2 may supply D (5 bases each). From germline, CDR1 is SEHNR and CDR2 FQNEAQ (reference sequence). The CDR3 length is 11 residues. V was shortened by 5 bases and J by 15 bases, with 14 bases between the two germline ends. In nucleotides, the CDR3 is TGTGCCAGCAGCCGGGACGCCGGGCGGTTCTTC. Residues: CASSRDAGRFF.

This clonotype was counted between two and nine times. The rearrangement joins TRBV10-3 to TRBJ1-1; D not certain. Trimming pared 5 bases from V and 1 base from J, leaving 8 bases between. Germline CDR1 reads ENHRY; CDR2 reads SYGVKD. The CDR3 covers 13 residues. CDR3 DNA: TGTGCCATCAGTCGAGAGGGGAACACTGAAGCTTTCTTT. This translates into CAISREGNTEAFF.

This clonotype was seen ten or more times. The V and J genes are TRBV12-3 or TRBV12-4 and TRBJ2-2; the D is unclear. The CDR3 covers 11 residues. Trimming took off 10 bases at V and 3 bases at J, with 6 bases between the two ends. CDR3 sequence reads: CATVYTGELFF. CDR3 bases: TGTGCCACGGTGTACACCGGGGAGCTGTTTTTT.

The rearrangement uses TRBV5-1 and TRBJ2-1; 13 bases align to TRBD2. The junction had 10 bases not matched to a gene; V was cut back by 4 bases and J by 0 bases. Germline V gene sequence: CDR1 SGHRS, CDR2 YFSETQ. CDR3 length: 19 residues. CDR3 nucleotides: TGCGCCAGCAGCCCACTACTAGCGGGGGGGACCTCCTCCTACAATGAGCAGTTCTTC. Protein: CASSPLLAGGTSSYNEQFF.

The chain links TRBV5-1 to TRBJ1-5; the D gene is possibly TRBD1 (6 bases). The ends were cut back, 0 bases at V and 0 bases at J, with 7 bases in the middle. Germline V gene lookup returns CDR1 SGHRS and CDR2 YFSETQ. The CDR3 loop spans 15 amino acids. The CDR3 coding sequence is TGCGCCAGCAGCTTGGACAGGGCTAGCAATCAGCCCCAGCATTTT. Residues: CASSLDRASNQPQHF.

The J gene is TRBJ2-6, the V gene TRBV6-1; TRBD2 is a possible D gene (5 bases). Trimming shortened V by 6 bases and J by 4 bases, and 7 bases separated the two germline ends. The length of the CDR3 is 13 residues. Looked up from germline, CDR1 is MNHNS and CDR2 is SASEGT. In DNA, the CDR3 is TGTGCCAGCAGGACGGGGGGGGCCAACGTCCTGACTTTC. Translating gives CASRTGGANVLTF.

This rearrangement joins TRBV5-1 to TRBJ2-7; D uncertain. V shed 4 bases and J shed 5 bases, with 19 bases lying between them. Germline-derived CDR1 and CDR2 are SGHRS and YFSETQ. This CDR3 has 15 residues. The CDR3 sequence: CASSPKNKNGNEQYF. CDR3 in DNA: TGCGCCAGCAGCCCAAAAAACAAAAACGGCAACGAGCAGTACTTC.

This chain joins TRBV19 and TRBJ1-6, with D possibly TRBD1 on 5 matching bases. From germline, CDR1 is LNHDA and CDR2 SQIVND (reference sequence). This CDR3 spans 13 amino acids. Between the trimmed V and J ends, which lost 6 bases and 6 bases, there was a span of 9 bases. As DNA, the CDR3 is TGTGCCAGTAGCGACAGAATTAATTCACCCCTCCACTTT. Residues: CASSDRINSPLHF.

The chain couples TRBV25-1 to TRBJ2-2, with 8 bases lining up with TRBD1. CDR3 length equals 16 residues. The V gene end was trimmed by 8 bases and the J gene end by 2 bases; junction bases not matched to a gene: 10. Germline values: CDR1 MGHDK, CDR2 SYGVNS. This CDR3 is CASGRDRGTNTGELFF. The DNA for the CDR3 is TGTGCCAGCGGACGTGACAGGGGAACTAACACCGGGGAGCTGTTTTTT.

This clonotype was observed a few times. The rearrangement uses TRBV20-1 and TRBJ2-3; TRBD2 agrees at 8 bases. The CDR3 spans 14 residues. Unmatched junction bases numbered 6, after V lost 3 bases and J lost 4 bases. The germline gives CDR1 DFQATT, CDR2 SNEGSKA (reference sequence). CDR3 protein: CSARWALAADTQYF. The CDR3 bases are TGCAGTGCTAGGTGGGCACTAGCGGCAGATACGCAGTATTTT.

This clonotype showed up just a few times. The chain joins TRBV7-8 to TRBJ2-7, with TRBD1 matching over 11 bases. V lost 2 bases and J lost 7; bases outside the gene matches: 4. The CDR3 contains 14 residues. Looked up from germline, CDR1 is SGHVS and CDR2 is FQNEAQ. The CDR3 nucleotides are TGTGCCAGCAGCTTATGGACAGGGGGCCGTGAGCAGTACTTC. It codes for CASSLWTGGREQYF.

The rearrangement joins TRBV7-2 to TRBJ2-2; D gene ambiguous. CDR1 is SGHTA and CDR2 is FQGNSA in the germline V gene. The length of the CDR3 is 16 residues. V dropped 5 bases and J dropped 2 bases, with 15 bases sitting between them. The CDR3 here is CASSLHPVTNTGELFF. The CDR3 nucleotides read TGTGCCAGCAGCCTACACCCCGTAACTAACACCGGGGAGCTGTTTTTT.

This clonotype was seen more than once but under ten times. This rearrangement joins TRBV5-6 to TRBJ2-5; D ambiguous. With 4 bases removed from V and 7 bases from J, the gap between germline ends came to 11 bases. The CDR3 is 12 amino acids. CDR1 and CDR2 from the germline V gene are SGHDT and YYEEEE. In DNA, the CDR3 is TGTGCCAGCAGCCAAGTCATGGGGACCCAGTACTTC. Its protein is CASSQVMGTQYF.

The chain combines TRBV7-8 with TRBJ2-1; 11 nucleotides line up with TRBD2. J gave up 8 bases and V 3 bases, and 12 bases lay outside the gene matches. The CDR3 runs 17 residues. Germline V gives CDR1 SGHVS, CDR2 FQNEAQ. This CDR3 is CASSFLLLAGVGYEQFF. CDR3 DNA: TGTGCCAGCAGCTTTTTGCTACTAGCGGGAGTTGGGTATGAGCAGTTCTTC.

The rearrangement links TRBV7-2 to TRBJ2-7; the D is unclear. The CDR3 is made up of 15 amino acids. V was shortened by 2 bases and J by 2 bases, with 13 bases between the two germline ends. Germline CDR1 is SGHTA and CDR2 is FQGNSA. The CDR3: CASSLTIGLTYEQYF. CDR3 in DNA: TGTGCCAGCAGCTTAACGATCGGGCTTACCTACGAGCAGTACTTC.

This clonotype has at least ten counts. V usage is TRBV29-1 and J usage is TRBJ2-5; D is uncertain. The CDR3 has 11 residues. V was pared by 4 bases and J by 3 bases, with 6 bases between. The germline V gene encodes CDR1 SQVTM and CDR2 ANQGSEA. In DNA, the CDR3 is TGCAGCGTTGCAGCAAAAGAGACCCAGTACTTC. Encoded protein: CSVAAKETQYF.